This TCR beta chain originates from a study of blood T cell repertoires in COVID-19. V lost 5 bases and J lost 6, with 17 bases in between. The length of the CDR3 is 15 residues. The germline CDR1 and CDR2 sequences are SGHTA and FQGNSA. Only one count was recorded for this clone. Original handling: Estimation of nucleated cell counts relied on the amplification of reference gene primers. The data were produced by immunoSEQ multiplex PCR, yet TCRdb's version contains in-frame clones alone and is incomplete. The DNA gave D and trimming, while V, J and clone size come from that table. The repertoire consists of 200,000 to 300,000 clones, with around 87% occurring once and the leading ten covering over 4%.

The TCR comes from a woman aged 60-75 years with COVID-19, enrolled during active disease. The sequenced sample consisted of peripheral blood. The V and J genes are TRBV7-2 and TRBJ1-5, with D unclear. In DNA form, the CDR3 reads TGTGCCAGCAGCCTGGACGGGGTAGCGGGTCAGCCCCAGCATTTT. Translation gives CASSLDGVAGQPQHF. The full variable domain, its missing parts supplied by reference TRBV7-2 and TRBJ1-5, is GAGVSQSPSNKVTEKGKDVELRCDPISGHTALYWYRQSLGQGLEFLIYFQGNSAPDKSGLPSDRFSAERTGGSVSTLTIQRTQQEDSAVYLCASSLDGVAGQPQHFGDGTRLSIL.